Here is one T cell receptor beta chain with its context. Its target antigen remains unknown. Base quality data are lacking; no much larger clone is found one base away. Whole blood was collected in K2EDTA tubes by collaborating institutions according to the institutions' own protocols. Collaborator samples were shipped for TCRbeta analysis as frozen whole blood, isolated PBMCs, or DNA extracted from either sample type. This entry belongs to a study of blood T cell repertoires in COVID-19 (TCRdb year 2020). A note on the overall study: Samples covering the acute and convalescent phases of COVID-19 were provided by collaborators in the United States, Italy and Spain. The prospective study material was composed of cDNA or gDNA derived from T cells, B-cell-depleted T cells, or PBMCs. Deeply sampled blood TCRbeta repertoires from subjects exposed to, actively infected with, or recovered from COVID-19 were included in the dataset. A freely available public database, intended as a resource for researchers studying the immune response to SARS-CoV-2, is where the repertoires were released. The samples were drawn from two sources: the first 160 participants of the ongoing ImmuneRACE study, and 1,254 subjects contributed by 6 global collaborators. A de-identified subject ID, COVID-19 status, age in years and sex were almost always included in the sample metadata. HLA class I and class II types, where available, came from metadata supplied by the sample provider rather than from assay-based typing. Study-wide findings and limitations: The quantity of clinical and demographic metadata differed by source and by participant and was supplied without curation.

The immunoSEQ Assay, a bias-controlled multiplex PCR, was used to amplify TCRbeta CDR3 regions from genomic DNA. Processing in the source paper ran as follows. The number of nucleated cells in each sample was estimated by amplification of reference gene primers within the assay. To quantify the absolute abundance of each unique TCRbeta CDR3 rearrangement, sequence reads were collapsed and filtered. Productive Simpson clonality was computed per sample as the square root of Simpson's diversity index over productive rearrangements. TCRdb retrieved this table from immuneACCESS and kept in-frame rearrangements only. Not all clones are present; in checked studies, unresolved V genes account for under half, and no reason is known for the remainder. That table furnishes V, J and clone size, whereas the DNA furnished D and trimming. Counted in this sample were 45,000 to 65,000 clones; around 75% of them appeared once. About 25% of the sample lies in the top ten.

From the cysteine up to the phenylalanine, the CDR3 has a length of 14 residues. Just CDR3 DNA is preserved here, 42 bases in frame from base 1. CDR1 and CDR2 were assigned from the germline V gene (reference sequence) as MNHEY and SMNVEV. Trimmed from V: 8 bases; trimmed from J: 6 bases; junction bases lacking a gene match: 5. The rearranged chain carries TRBV27 and TRBJ2-2; the central 11 bases match TRBD1. The sequence was obtained from a human donor in a cohort sampled during active COVID-19. Sequencing was done on a sample of peripheral blood. At the DNA level, the sequence is TGTGCCAGCCCGTCGGGACAGGGGGCCGGGGAGCTGTTTTTT. This yields the protein CASPSGQGAGELFF.